This paragraph reports one T cell receptor (beta chain). This specimen belongs to a study of blood T cell repertoires in COVID-19. Study summary: Nucleic acid was either cDNA or gDNA, and it came from T cells, B-cell-depleted T cells, or PBMCs.

The repertoire was sequenced with immunoSEQ multiplex PCR; TCRdb's copy has only in-frame clones and lacks some. Of tens of thousands of clones listed, 75% to 95% were seen once; the top ten hold around 5.1%. The material sequenced was peripheral blood. This clonotype was sampled from an elderly woman with acute or convalescent COVID-19.

CDR3 bases: TGTGCCAGCAGCCAAGGCGGTTACGGGACAAGTACTGAAGCTTTCTTT. Translating it yields CASSQGGYGTSTEAFF. The chain carries TRBV4-2 and TRBJ1-1; TRBD1 is a possible D gene (6 bases). The CDR3 runs to 16 residues. V lost 1 base and J lost 5, with 17 bases in between. Germline V CDR1 and CDR2: LGHNA, YNFKEQ.